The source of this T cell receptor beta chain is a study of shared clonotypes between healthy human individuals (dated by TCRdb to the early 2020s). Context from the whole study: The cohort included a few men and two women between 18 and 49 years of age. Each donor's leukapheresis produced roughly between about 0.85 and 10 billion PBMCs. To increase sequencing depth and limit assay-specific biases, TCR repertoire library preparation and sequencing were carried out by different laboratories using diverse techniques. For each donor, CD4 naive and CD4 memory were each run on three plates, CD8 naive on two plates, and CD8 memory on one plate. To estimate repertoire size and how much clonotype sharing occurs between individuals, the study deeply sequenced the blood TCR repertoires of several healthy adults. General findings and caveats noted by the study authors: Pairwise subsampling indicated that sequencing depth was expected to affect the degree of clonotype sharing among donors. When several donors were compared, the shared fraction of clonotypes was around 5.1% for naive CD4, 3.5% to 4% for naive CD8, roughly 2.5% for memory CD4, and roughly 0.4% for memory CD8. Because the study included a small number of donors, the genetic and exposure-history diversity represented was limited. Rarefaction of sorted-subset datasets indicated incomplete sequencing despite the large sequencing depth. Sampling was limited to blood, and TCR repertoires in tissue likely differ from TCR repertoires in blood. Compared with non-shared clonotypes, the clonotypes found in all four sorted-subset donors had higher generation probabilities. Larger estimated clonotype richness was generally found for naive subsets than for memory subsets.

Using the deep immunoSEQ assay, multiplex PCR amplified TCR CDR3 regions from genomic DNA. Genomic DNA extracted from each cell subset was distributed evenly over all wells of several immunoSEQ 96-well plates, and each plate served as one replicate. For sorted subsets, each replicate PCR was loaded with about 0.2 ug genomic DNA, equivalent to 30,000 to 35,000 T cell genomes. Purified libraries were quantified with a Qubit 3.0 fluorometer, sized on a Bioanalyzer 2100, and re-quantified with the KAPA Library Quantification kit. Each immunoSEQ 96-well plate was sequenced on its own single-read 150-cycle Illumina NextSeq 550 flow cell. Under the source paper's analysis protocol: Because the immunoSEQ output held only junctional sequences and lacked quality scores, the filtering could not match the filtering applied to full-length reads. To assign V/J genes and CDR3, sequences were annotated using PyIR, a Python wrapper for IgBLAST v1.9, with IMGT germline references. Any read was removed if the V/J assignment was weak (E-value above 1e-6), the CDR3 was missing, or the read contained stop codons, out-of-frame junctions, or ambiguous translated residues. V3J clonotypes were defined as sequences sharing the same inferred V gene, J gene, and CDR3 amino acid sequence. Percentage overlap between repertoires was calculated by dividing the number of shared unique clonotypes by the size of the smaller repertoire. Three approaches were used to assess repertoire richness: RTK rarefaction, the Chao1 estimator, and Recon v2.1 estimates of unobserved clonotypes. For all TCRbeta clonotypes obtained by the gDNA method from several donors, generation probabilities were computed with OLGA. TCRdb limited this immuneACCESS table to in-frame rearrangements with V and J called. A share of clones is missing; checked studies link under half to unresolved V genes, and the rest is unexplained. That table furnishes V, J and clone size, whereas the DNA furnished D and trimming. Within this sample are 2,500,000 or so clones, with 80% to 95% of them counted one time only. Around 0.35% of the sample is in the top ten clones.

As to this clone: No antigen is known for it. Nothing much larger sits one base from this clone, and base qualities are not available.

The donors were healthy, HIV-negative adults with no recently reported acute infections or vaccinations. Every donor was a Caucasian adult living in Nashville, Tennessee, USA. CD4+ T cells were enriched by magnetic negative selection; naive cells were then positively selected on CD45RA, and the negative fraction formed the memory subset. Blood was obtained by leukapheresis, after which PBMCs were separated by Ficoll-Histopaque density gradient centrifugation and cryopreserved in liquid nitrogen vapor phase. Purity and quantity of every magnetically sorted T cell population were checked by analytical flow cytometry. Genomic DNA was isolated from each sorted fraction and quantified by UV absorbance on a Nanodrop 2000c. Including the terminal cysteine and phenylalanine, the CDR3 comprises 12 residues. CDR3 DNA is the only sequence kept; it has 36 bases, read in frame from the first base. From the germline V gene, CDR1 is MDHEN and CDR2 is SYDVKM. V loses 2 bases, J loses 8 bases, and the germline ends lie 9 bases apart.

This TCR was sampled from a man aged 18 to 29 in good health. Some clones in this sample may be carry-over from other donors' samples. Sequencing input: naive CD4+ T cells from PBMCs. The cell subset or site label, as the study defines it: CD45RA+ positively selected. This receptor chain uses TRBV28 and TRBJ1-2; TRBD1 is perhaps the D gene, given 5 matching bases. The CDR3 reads CASSLIQGGYTF. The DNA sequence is TGTGCCAGCAGTTTAATTCAGGGAGGCTACACCTTC.